In this sample, the clone carrying this TCR beta chain turned up many times. Its antigen remains unidentified. Reverse transcription of all isolated RNA meant that expressed TCRB transcripts were sequenced. Data came from immunoSEQ multiplex PCR; TCRdb stores just in-frame clones and leaves some out. Of 130,000 to 150,000 clones detected, 6% to 7.5% appear once; the ten largest clones hold 1.1% to 1.5%. This sample was included in a study of beta chain features in type 1 diabetes. As for the study in general: The study found patients and healthy donors alike in age, gender and cell yields. Study-wide results and limits: A PCR bias possibly favoring shorter templates would apply equally to patients and controls.

J lost 6 bases, V lost 7 bases, and 8 bases had no gene match. CDR3 length: 14 amino acids. In germline, CDR1 is MNHEY, CDR2 SMNVEV (reference sequence). The sequence derives from a woman in her twenties or thirties in good health. Sequenced input: central memory CD4+ T cells from blood. The V gene is TRBV27, the J gene TRBJ2-7, with 11 bases aligning to TRBD1. Here the CDR3 DNA reads TGTGCCAGCACCACACCGGGACAGGGGGGCGAGCAGTACTTC. It encodes CASTTPGQGGEQYF.